This T cell receptor beta chain was obtained from a study of T-cell memory formation after mild COVID-19 (dated by TCRdb to about 2021). With respect to the entire study: Most TCR sequence clusters were specific to one of the two donors. Longitudinal TCRalpha and TCRbeta repertoire sequencing tracked T-cell clones expanding and contracting after mild COVID-19 in a couple of donors. Two young, previously healthy adult volunteers, one female and one male, were included in the cohort.

On the study overall, not on this receptor specifically: SARS-CoV-2 specificity of the second-wave clones peaking on day 37 was not confirmed. Some responding clones were detected in pre-infection memory, which suggested that pre-existing cross-reactive memory T cells had joined the SARS-CoV-2 response. Clones contracting from day 15 to 85 had balanced CD4/CD8 phenotypes, while a second wave expanding from day 15 to 37 was biased towards CD4+. Only a couple of mild cases were covered by the study, and larger cohorts that include severe cases with pre-infection samples were considered necessary. Contracting CD4+ clones were located mainly in the CM and EM memory subsets, whereas CD8+ clones were found to be enriched in EMRA.

Sequencing took place on an Illumina NovaSeq 6000. TCRalpha and TCRbeta cDNA libraries were built by 5'RACE with constant-segment primers, adding sample barcodes and unique molecular identifiers. Trizol reagent was used to extract RNA from every sample. Amplification of the libraries took two PCR steps, and the second step added a second sample barcode plus Illumina TruSeq adapters. Sequencing of the libraries was done on an Illumina NovaSeq, producing 2 x 150 bp paired-end reads. The authors' pipeline ran thus. Reads were demultiplexed and collapsed into UMI-guided consensus sequences with migec v1.2.7. Using mixcr v2.1.11, the UMI consensuses were aligned to TRA and TRB V and J templates and assembled into clonotypes. Expanded or contracted clonotypes were those called significant by both edgeR and NoisET, with noise models trained on biological replicates. edgeR calls used a false discovery rate-adjusted p below 0.01 and a log2 fold-change threshold of 1. As an exploratory analysis of dynamics, max-normalized trajectories of the 1000 most abundant clonotypes were examined with PCA combined with hierarchical clustering. Separately sequenced CD4+ and CD8+ repertoires were used to assign the CD4 or CD8 phenotype of responding clones. TCRdb's own reprocessing of the public reads used fastp at Q25 and MiXCR and kept productive beta chains. Entries are consolidated by CDR3 protein sequence, retaining the most common genes and DNA. For this entry, the V and J calls and clone size follow TCRdb and not the study's own pipeline. Counted in this sample were approximately 300,000 distinct CDR3 sequences; about 15% of them appeared once. The top ten hold over 20% of the sample.

Ficoll-Paque density gradient centrifugation was the method used to isolate PBMCs. This clonotype was seen repeatedly, ten times or more. Its specific antigen is unknown. Base-call qualities are not available, and no considerably larger clone is one nucleotide away. Trimming leaves V shorter by 3 bases and J shorter by 2 bases, with the junction holding 5 bases beyond the gene matches. Reading the germline V gene gives CDR1 SGHRS and CDR2 YFSETQ. The CDR3 covers 15 residues, taking in both the cysteine and the phenylalanine. Of the read, only the CDR3 DNA is kept; its 45 bases are in frame from base 1.

The TCR sequence derives from a young man who had mild COVID-19 (a few samples of this study predate the infection). The sample titles of this study are shuffled in the database, so cell type and time point are left out; the donor was told from shared clones. The chain is assembled from TRBV5-1 and TRBJ2-3, with 8 central nucleotides matching TRBD2. Sequenced sample: PBMCs or a T cell subset sorted from them (not recorded which). The nucleotide sequence is given as TGCGCCAGCAGCTATAGCGGGGCCCCCACAGATACGCAGTATTTT. Its translation reads: CASSYSGAPTDTQYF. With the rest looked up from the reference TRBV5-1 and TRBJ2-3 genes rather than sequenced, the full variable domain is KAGVTQTPRYLIKTRGQQVTLSCSPISGHRSVSWYQQTPGQGLQFLFEYFSETQRNKGNFPGRFSGRQFSNSRSEMNVSTLELGDSALYLCASSYSGAPTDTQYFGPGTRLTVL.